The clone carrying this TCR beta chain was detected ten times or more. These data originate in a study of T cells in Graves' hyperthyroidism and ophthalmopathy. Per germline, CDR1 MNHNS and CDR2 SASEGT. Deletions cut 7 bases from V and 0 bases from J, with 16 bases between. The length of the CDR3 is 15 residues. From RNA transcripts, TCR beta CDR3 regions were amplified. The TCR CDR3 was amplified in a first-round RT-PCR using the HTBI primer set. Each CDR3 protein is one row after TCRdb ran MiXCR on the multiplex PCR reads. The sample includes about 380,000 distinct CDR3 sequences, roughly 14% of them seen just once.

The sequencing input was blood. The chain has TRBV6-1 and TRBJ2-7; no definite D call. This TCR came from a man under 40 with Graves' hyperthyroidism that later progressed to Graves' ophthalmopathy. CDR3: CASTPDLGTSYEQYF. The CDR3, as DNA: TGTGCCAGCACCCCCGATTTAGGTACCTCCTACGAGCAGTACTTC.